The 4 T cell receptor beta chains reported below all come from one sample, sequenced in a study of blood T cell repertoires in COVID-19. Measured with immunoSEQ multiplex PCR; TCRdb has only the in-frame clones, and not every one. The sample carries about 380,000 clones, more than 75% recorded once. The sample comprised PBMCs or T cells enriched from blood (not recorded which). Receptors were obtained from a young man who had recovered from COVID-19.

The V gene is TRBV5-1, the J gene TRBJ1-2; D perhaps matches TRBD1 (6 bases). The CDR3 covers 16 residues. Germline loops: CDR1 SGHRS, CDR2 YFSETQ. The V and J ends lost 6 bases and 0 bases respectively, with 18 bases between them. CDR3 nucleotide sequence: TGCGCCAGCACCCAGACGGCAGGGGATACTAACTATGGCTACACCTTC. Translating it yields CASTQTAGDTNYGYTF.

The genes are TRBV6-6 and TRBJ1-1; D perhaps matches TRBD1 (5 bases). The CDR3 spans 13 residues. CDR1 is MNHNY, CDR2 SVGAGI, per germline (reference sequence). V lost 9 bases to trimming and J lost 0 bases, with 11 bases between them. CDR3 region: CASKGYMNTEAFF. CDR3 bases: TGTGCCAGTAAGGGGTATATGAACACTGAAGCTTTCTTT.

The V gene is TRBV6-4, the J gene TRBJ2-2; no clear D gene. CDR1 and CDR2 from the germline V gene are MRHNA and SNTAGT. CDR3 length equals 13 residues. The V gene lost 0 bases and the J gene lost 4 bases, with 3 bases spanning the gap. In nucleotides, the CDR3 is TGTGCCAGCAGTGACTCGAGCACCGGGGAGCTGTTTTTT. Amino acid sequence: CASSDSSTGELFF.

On this clone itself: At one of its ends the junction is not consistent with the germline gene, which may arise from a read error. Other DNA sequences in the sample encode the same CDR3. V is TRBV18 and J is TRBJ1-4; D remains ambiguous. Germline V CDR1 and CDR2: KGHSH, LQKENI. The CDR3 loop spans 14 amino acids. This CDR3 reads CASSPRATNEKLFF. The CDR3 DNA follows: TGTGCCAGCTCCCCACGGGCCACCAATGAAAAACTGTTTTTT.